A selection of T cell receptor beta chains follows, all from one sample in a study of blood T cells in healthy people across ages. MiXCR, run by TCRdb on the 5' RACE reads, gives a single entry per CDR3 protein. The repertoire includes around 850,000 distinct CDR3 sequences, about 36% of them detected once, and 13% sits in the top ten. The specimen was blood. The receptors here all came from a man aged 18 to 29 in good health. Both conserved end residues are part of each CDR3. The D gene is left open where the match is weak. Rows give clone size only sometimes, using once, few, many, or a class for an expanded clone.

clone_size	v_call	j_call	d_call	cdr3_aa	cdr3_nt
.	TRBV4-3	TRBJ1-1	TRBD1	CASSQAGTVNTEAFF	TGCGCCAGCAGCCAAGCCGGGACAGTGAACACTGAAGCTTTCTTT
.	TRBV4-2	TRBJ2-5	.	CASSPFGGDKETQYF	TGTGCCAGCAGCCCCTTCGGAGGGGACAAAGAGACCCAGTACTTC
.	TRBV12-3/TRBV12-4	TRBJ1-2	TRBD1	CASSLEGGQCGYTF	TGTGCCAGCAGTTTAGAGGGGGGACAGTGTGGCTACACCTTC
few	TRBV29-1	TRBJ2-7	.	CSVEVSLGRVRYF	TGCAGCGTTGAAGTCTCGTTGGGCAGGGTTCGGTACTTC
.	TRBV14	TRBJ1-5	.	CASSLSGAGAPQHF	TGTGCCAGCAGCTTAAGTGGGGCCGGCGCGCCCCAGCATTTT
.	TRBV7-2	TRBJ2-1	TRBD1	CASSLSDRGHNEQFF	TGTGCCAGCAGCTTATCGGACAGGGGCCACAATGAGCAGTTCTTC
.	TRBV12-3/TRBV12-4	TRBJ2-6	.	CASSLHGISGANVLTF	TGTGCCAGCAGTTTGCACGGAATCTCTGGGGCCAACGTCCTGACTTTC
.	TRBV4-3	TRBJ2-5	TRBD1	CASSQERGPGRDEQYF	TGCGCCAGCAGCCAAGAGAGGGGGCCCGGTAGGGATGAGCAGTACTTC
few	TRBV12-3/TRBV12-4	TRBJ2-5	TRBD1	CASSLDRVTRKVYF	TGTGCCAGCAGCCTGGACAGGGTTACGCGAAAAGTGTACTTC
many	TRBV29-1	TRBJ2-1	.	CSVDGAQVRNEQFF	TGCAGCGTTGACGGGGCGCAGGTCCGGAATGAGCAGTTCTTC
many	TRBV27	TRBJ2-1	.	CASKGSSNEQFF	TGTGCCAGCAAGGGCAGCAGCAATGAGCAGTTCTTC
.	TRBV25-1	TRBJ1-1	.	CASSESGVNTEAFF	TGTGCCAGCAGTGAATCAGGGGTGAACACTGAAGCTTTCTTT
.	TRBV5-6	TRBJ1-1	.	CASSLETDLMNTEAFF	TGTGCCAGCAGCTTGGAGACAGACCTCATGAACACTGAAGCTTTCTTT
.	TRBV6-2/TRBV6-3	TRBJ2-1	TRBD2	CASSLSSGGAYEQFF	TGTGCCAGCAGCCTCTCTAGCGGGGGGGCTTATGAGCAGTTCTTC
.	TRBV6-5	TRBJ2-5	.	CASSTWTLQETQYF	TGTGCCAGCAGTACATGGACACTACAAGAGACCCAGTACTTC
.	TRBV29-1	TRBJ2-2	.	CSGASRIGGELFF	TGCAGCGGGGCTTCTAGGATTGGCGGGGAGCTGTTTTTT
.	TRBV20-1	TRBJ1-1	.	CSASPKGLTEAFF	TGCAGTGCTAGCCCCAAGGGGTTAACTGAAGCTTTCTTT
few	TRBV7-2	TRBJ1-6	.	CASTASGDSPLHF	TGTGCCAGCACCGCCTCCGGAGATTCACCCCTCCACTTT
.	TRBV12-3/TRBV12-4	TRBJ2-2	.	CASRPTTENTGELFF	TGTGCCAGCAGGCCGACAACAGAGAACACCGGGGAGCTGTTTTTT
.	TRBV7-3	TRBJ2-2	TRBD1	CASSLTDLPGQGTRPSTGELFF	TGTGCCAGCAGCTTAACTGACCTCCCGGGACAGGGAACCCGACCATCCACCGGGGAGCTGTTTTTT
.	TRBV19	TRBJ1-1	.	CASSRDISEAFF	TGTGCCAGTAGCCGGGACATCTCAGAAGCTTTCTTT
.	TRBV20-1	TRBJ2-1	.	CSAEPASYNEQFF	TGCAGTGCTGAACCGGCCTCCTACAATGAGCAGTTCTTC
.	TRBV4-2	TRBJ2-3	.	CASSTRVATDTQYF	TGTGCCAGCAGCACCCGGGTGGCCACAGATACGCAGTATTTT
.	TRBV5-1	TRBJ2-3	.	CASSLVDRESEPQYF	TGCGCCAGCAGCTTGGTTGACCGGGAGAGCGAGCCGCAGTATTTT
few	TRBV20-1	TRBJ2-1	.	CSAADRLDEQFF	TGCAGTGCCGCGGACCGCCTGGATGAGCAGTTCTTC
.	TRBV9	TRBJ2-5	.	CASSGHGTDQETQYF	TGTGCCAGCAGCGGCCATGGGACGGATCAAGAGACCCAGTACTTC
.	TRBV10-3	TRBJ2-2	.	CAISRDTGELFF	TGTGCCATCAGCAGGGACACCGGGGAGCTGTTTTTT
.	TRBV4-2	TRBJ2-5	.	CASSDGGSGETQYF	TGTGCCAGCAGCGACGGGGGCTCGGGAGAGACCCAGTACTTC
.	TRBV4-1	TRBJ2-3	.	CASSQDSSGFTDTQYF	TGCGCCAGCAGCCAAGACAGTAGCGGTTTCACAGATACGCAGTATTTT
.	TRBV9	TRBJ2-7	TRBD2	CASSVLAGGTYEQYF	TGTGCCAGCAGCGTCCTAGCGGGGGGAACCTACGAGCAGTACTTC
.	TRBV20-1	TRBJ2-5	TRBD2	CSAPIWTSQETQYF	TGCAGTGCGCCGATCTGGACTAGCCAAGAGACCCAGTACTTC